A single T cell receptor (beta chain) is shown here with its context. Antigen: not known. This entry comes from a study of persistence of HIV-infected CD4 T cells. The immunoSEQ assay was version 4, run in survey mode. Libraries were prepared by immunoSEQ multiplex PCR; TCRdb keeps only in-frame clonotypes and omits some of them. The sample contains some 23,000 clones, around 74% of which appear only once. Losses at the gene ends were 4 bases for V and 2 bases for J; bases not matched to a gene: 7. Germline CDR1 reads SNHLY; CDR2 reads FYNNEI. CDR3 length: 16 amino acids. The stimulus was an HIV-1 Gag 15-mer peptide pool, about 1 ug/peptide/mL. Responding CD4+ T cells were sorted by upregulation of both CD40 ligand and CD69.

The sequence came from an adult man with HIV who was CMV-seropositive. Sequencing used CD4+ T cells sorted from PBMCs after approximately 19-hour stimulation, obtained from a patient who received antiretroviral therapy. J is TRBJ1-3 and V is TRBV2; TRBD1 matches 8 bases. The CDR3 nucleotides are TGTGCCAGCAGTGGAACTGACAGGGGTGCTGGAAACACCATATATTTT. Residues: CASSGTDRGAGNTIYF.